This entry concerns a single TCR beta chain. Antigen unknown. TCRdb ran MiXCR on the 5' RACE reads and lists one entry per CDR3 protein. The sample comprises 510,000 or so distinct CDR3 sequences, approximately 21% of which are singletons, and around 15% rests with the top ten. This sample is part of a study of T cells after yellow fever vaccination. General study findings and limits: The booster response re-showed most primary clones: 96% CD4, approximately 90% CD8. The CD4 and CD8 compartments had a small share of their clonotypes in common.

The CDR3 is 14 residues long. CDR1 is SGHRS and CDR2 is YFSETQ in the germline V gene. V shed 2 bases and J shed 5 bases, with 10 bases lying between them. This chain joins TRBV5-1 and TRBJ2-2; D gene ambiguous. This material consisted of PBMCs, taken 15 days after the yellow fever booster vaccination. This clonotype originated in a man aged 25-45 years who received the YFV17D yellow fever vaccine. The CDR3 DNA is TGCGCCAGCAGCTTTAAGGCGGAGACCGGGGAGCTGTTTTTT. It yields the protein CASSFKAETGELFF.